The 17 T cell receptor beta chains reported below all come from one sample, sequenced in a study of T cell responses to AZD1222 COVID-19 vaccine. Data came from immunoSEQ multiplex PCR; TCRdb stores just in-frame clones and leaves some out. The sample includes 170,000 or so clones, 90% seen only once; the top ten take approximately 3%. This specimen consisted of peripheral blood, obtained on day 0 of AZD1222 vaccination. These TCRs come from an adult in good health.

In this sample, this clone turned up once. CDR3 sequence: CASSIAEGEGVHNSPLHF. CDR3 coding DNA: TGTGCCAGTAGTATTGCGGAGGGGGAAGGGGTCCATAATTCACCCCTCCACTTT. The rearrangement uses TRBV19 and TRBJ1-6, with D perhaps TRBD1 (6 bases). The CDR3 covers 18 residues. Germline V gene lookup returns CDR1 LNHDA and CDR2 SQIVND (reference sequence). Trimming cost V 3 bases and J 5 bases, with 20 bases left between them.

This clone was found once. This chain joins TRBV5-4 and TRBJ1-2; possibly TRBD1 for D (6 bases). The germline V gene encodes CDR1 SGHNT and CDR2 YYREEE (reference sequence). The CDR3 runs to 17 residues. Trimming cost V 3 bases and J 0 bases, with 18 bases left between them. The CDR3 DNA is TGTGCCAGCAGCTCCTTAGGAGGGGGTGCTACTAACTATGGCTACACCTTC. Amino acid sequence: CASSSLGGGATNYGYTF.

The chain carries TRBV3-1 (or the pseudogene TRBV3-2) and TRBJ2-5; tentatively, D is TRBD1 (6 bases). Germline values: CDR1 LGHDT, CDR2 YNNKEL (reference sequence). The CDR3 is 14 residues long. V was trimmed by 0 bases and J by 5 bases, leaving 10 bases between them. CDR3 sequence reads: CASSQDRGWETQYF. CDR3 nucleotide sequence: TGTGCCAGCAGCCAAGACAGGGGTTGGGAGACCCAGTACTTC.

The V gene is TRBV6-5, the J gene TRBJ2-7; 10 nucleotides match TRBD2. CDR3 length equals 13 residues. V shed 6 bases, J shed 4 bases, and the junction held 3 bases outside the gene matches. CDR1 and CDR2 from the germline V gene are MNHEY and SVGAGI. Here the CDR3 reads CASRASGGYEQYF. The CDR3 bases are TGTGCCAGCAGGGCTAGCGGGGGATACGAGCAGTACTTC.

This chain links TRBV11-3 with TRBJ1-1; TRBD1 aligns across 7 bases. This CDR3 has 17 amino acids. CDR1 is SGHNT and CDR2 is YENEEA in the germline V gene. J lost 0 bases, V lost 0 bases, and 7 bases had no gene match. The chain's CDR3 is CASSLEAVRGLNTEAFF. CDR3 in DNA: TGTGCCAGCAGCTTAGAGGCTGTCAGGGGGTTGAACACTGAAGCTTTCTTT.

The J gene is TRBJ1-2, the V gene TRBV2, with D unclear. Trimming shortened V by 6 bases and J by 8 bases, and 10 bases separated the two germline ends. CDR1 and CDR2 from the germline V gene are SNHLY and FYNNEI. There are 11 residues in the CDR3. Written as DNA, the CDR3 is TGTGCCAGCAGCGTCGATGGAGGCTACACCTTC. Residues: CASSVDGGYTF.

The rearrangement uses TRBV7-3 and TRBJ2-7; D is unclear. Germline V CDR1 and CDR2: SGHTA, FQGTGA. The CDR3 length is 12 residues. V was pared by 2 bases and J by 6 bases, with 8 bases between. CDR3 loop: CASSLSGGEQYF. DNA for the CDR3: TGTGCCAGCAGCTTATCGGGCGGCGAGCAGTACTTC.

The chain joins TRBV30 to TRBJ2-7, with D perhaps TRBD1 or TRBD2 (6 bases each). Trimming left V 8 bases short and J 5 bases short, with 19 bases between. Germline loops: CDR1 GTSNPN, CDR2 SVGIG (reference sequence). The CDR3 totals 13 residues. The CDR3 region has the DNA TGTGCCCAACCCTGCGGGACACCCCACGAGCAGTACTTC. Translation gives CAQPCGTPHEQYF.

The V gene is TRBV10-1, the J gene TRBJ1-5, with TRBD1 matching over 8 bases. Trimming took 4 bases from V and 0 from J; bases not matched to a gene: 14. The CDR3 has 19 residues. Germline V gene lookup returns CDR1 WNHNN and CDR2 SYGVQD (reference sequence). CDR3 nucleotides: TGCGCCAGCAGTGGCCTACTTCTCATGGACAGGGTTAGCAATCAGCCCCAGCATTTT. This codes for CASSGLLLMDRVSNQPQHF.

This clone appeared a few times. This chain links TRBV5-4 with TRBJ1-3, with a weak D call TRBD1 (5 bases). The germline V and J ends were trimmed by 3 bases and 0 bases, with 13 bases remaining between them. CDR1 and CDR2 (germline): SGHNT, YYREEE (reference sequence). There are 16 residues in the CDR3. CDR3 sequence reads: CASSSGLSNSGNTIYF. The DNA of the CDR3 is TGTGCCAGCAGCTCGGGACTCTCCAACTCTGGAAACACCATATATTTT.

V usage is TRBV27 and J usage is TRBJ1-2, with D tentatively TRBD1 (6 bases). The V gene's germline CDR1 is MNHEY and CDR2 SMNVEV (reference sequence). V lost 2 bases and J 6 bases, leaving 7 bases between the germline ends. The CDR3 consists of 12 residues. In DNA, the CDR3 is TGTGCCAGCAGTTTAGGGGGCCATGGCTACACCTTC. Residues: CASSLGGHGYTF.

The V gene is TRBV6-5, the J gene TRBJ2-2; D might be TRBD1 (6 bases). This CDR3 is built from 15 residues. The germline V gene encodes CDR1 MNHEY and CDR2 SVGAGI. The V gene lost 0 bases and the J gene lost 4 bases, with 9 bases spanning the gap. The CDR3 spells CASSYSQQGTGELFF. The CDR3 coding sequence is TGTGCCAGCAGTTACTCACAACAGGGCACCGGGGAGCTGTTTTTT.

This chain connects TRBV12-3 or TRBV12-4 to TRBJ1-6; D is unclear. Trimming left V 1 base short and J 10 bases short, with 5 bases between. This CDR3 region has 12 residues. CDR3 region: CASSLGGSPLHF. The CDR3, as DNA: TGTGCCAGCAGTTTAGGAGGGTCACCCCTCCACTTT.

The chain joins TRBV6-4 to TRBJ1-6; no clear D. V dropped 0 bases and J dropped 9 bases, with 12 bases sitting between them. This CDR3 is built from 15 residues. Per the germline V gene, CDR1 is MRHNA and CDR2 is SNTAGT. In nucleotides, the CDR3 is TGTGCCAGCAGTGACTCGACGGACGGTAGTTCACCCCTCCACTTT. Translating gives CASSDSTDGSSPLHF.

The V gene is TRBV7-3, the J gene TRBJ2-7, with TRBD1 matching over 7 bases. The CDR3 is 15 residues long. In germline, CDR1 is SGHTA, CDR2 FQGTGA. V shed 5 bases and J 3 bases; nucleotides not matched to a gene: 10. CDR3: CASSLSRGQNYEQYF. In DNA, the CDR3 is TGTGCCAGCAGCCTATCCAGGGGACAGAACTACGAGCAGTACTTC. The complete variable domain, with remaining parts taken from reference TRBV7-3 and TRBJ2-7, reads GAGVSQTPSNKVTEKGKYVELRCDPISGHTALYWYRQSLGQGPEFLIYFQGTGAADDSGLPNDRFFAVRPEGSVSTLKIQRTERGDSAVYLCASSLSRGQNYEQYFGPGTRLTVT.

The chain uses TRBV11-2 and TRBJ1-6, with no clear D. CDR3 size: 14 residues. The V gene's germline CDR1 is SGHAT and CDR2 FQNNGV. V was pared by 3 bases and J by 5 bases, with 8 bases between. CDR3 amino acids: CASSFKGNNSPLHF. DNA of the CDR3: TGTGCCAGCAGCTTCAAGGGCAATAATTCACCCCTCCACTTT. Full variable domain (missing parts from reference TRBV11-2 and TRBJ1-6): EAGVAQSPRYKIIEKRQSVAFWCNPISGHATLYWYQQILGQGPKLLIQFQNNGVVDDSQLPKDRFSAERLKGVDSTLKIQPAKLEDSAVYLCASSFKGNNSPLHFGNGTRLTVT.

This chain uses TRBV2 with TRBJ1-1, with D perhaps matching TRBD1 (5 bases). V was cut by 7 bases and J by 3 bases, with 12 bases left in between. Germline V lookup: CDR1 SNHLY, CDR2 FYNNEI. This CDR3 spans 13 amino acids. Here the CDR3 DNA reads TGTGCCAGCATTCTCCAGGGCTACACTGAAGCTTTCTTT. Translated: CASILQGYTEAFF.